The following is a T cell receptor beta chain sequence with its context. The data stem from a study of blood T cell repertoires in COVID-19. In the original processing: Counts of nucleated cells, estimated from reference gene primer amplification, were obtained. Profiled with immunoSEQ multiplex PCR; TCRdb holds only in-frame clones, not every one. From that table come the V and J calls and clone size; the DNA was used to work out D and trimming. The sample records fewer than 450,000 clones, around 88% being singletons. The sequencing input was peripheral blood. The sequence was collected from a woman in her forties or fifties with COVID-19, enrolled during active disease.

Written as DNA, the CDR3 is TGTGCCAGCTCACCGGGGGACAGTGGGACCGGGGAGCTGTTTTTT. Its translation is CASSPGDSGTGELFF. This chain joins TRBV18 and TRBJ2-2, with 7 bases matching TRBD1. CDR3 length equals 15 residues. Trimming removed 3 bases from V and 5 bases from J; junction bases left unmatched: 6. Germline V gene lookup returns CDR1 KGHSH and CDR2 LQKENI.